This T cell receptor (beta chain) is from a study of cytomegalovirus exposure and HLA in healthy donors. About this clone: What it binds is unknown.

The CDR3 is made up of 14 amino acids. V lost 6 bases and J lost 2; bases outside the gene matches: 7. Germline CDR1 reads SQVTM; CDR2 reads ANQGSEA. Study-level points and caveats: Cytomegalovirus association was listed for 164 TCR beta chains. CMV antigen specificity of a few CMV-associated chains was confirmed in vitro.

The donors were members of the validation cohort, which comprised 90 to 150 subjects and was separate from the first cohort of 600 to 850 subjects. Assay used: immunoSEQ multiplex PCR; TCRdb lists only in-frame clones, some missing. The sample carries 150,000 to 200,000 clones, 84% recorded once. The receptor was derived from a man aged 30 to 45 in good health and CMV-seropositive. The gene calls are TRBV29-1 and TRBJ1-1, with TRBD1 matching over 9 bases. What was sequenced was PBMCs. The CDR3 protein is CSVALTGGNTEAFF. In nucleotides, the CDR3 is TGCAGCGTGGCTTTGACAGGGGGAAACACTGAAGCTTTCTTT.